These 22 T cell receptor beta chains came from one sample sequenced in a study of beta chain features in type 1 diabetes (dated by TCRdb to the late 2010s). Here is what the overall study found, with its caveats: Type 1 diabetes patients showed a moderate but significant shortening of TCRB CDR3 length in all four CD4+ subsets.

The method was the immunoSEQ multiplex PCR assay. The High Capacity cDNA Reverse Transcription Kit was used to reverse transcribe all of the isolated RNA, meaning that expressed TCRB transcripts were what got sequenced. The source is immuneACCESS, and TCRdb retained only in-frame sequences with V and J called. Part of the clones is not carried over; for the studies checked, unresolved V genes explain less than half of this, and the remainder is unexplained. The table for this sample lists 150,000 to 200,000 clones; roughly 59% of them were counted only once. Of the sample, 0.08% to 0.1% is held by the ten largest clones. No antigen has been assigned to these receptors. Sequenced input: naive CD4+ T cells from blood. Explained via the paper, the cell subset or site label denotes: true naive CD4+ T cells. The receptor set was obtained from a man younger than 40 with type 1 diabetes.

This clone was found a few times. Other nucleotide sequences from this sample produce the same CDR3. CDR3 in DNA: TGTGCCATCAGTGAGTCGACAGATACGCAGTATTTT. This translates into CAISESTDTQYF. The chain has TRBV10-3 and TRBJ2-3; no clear D gene. CDR3 length: 12 amino acids. Per the germline V gene, CDR1 is ENHRY and CDR2 is SYGVKD. The germline V and J ends were trimmed by 0 bases and 3 bases, with 1 base remaining between them.

There are a few counts of this clone. V gene TRBV4-3 combines with J gene TRBJ1-2; no firm D call. V was cut by 0 bases and J by 0 bases, with 14 bases left in between. Germline CDR1 and CDR2: LGHNA and YSLEER. The CDR3 consists of 17 residues. DNA for the CDR3: TGCGCCAGCAGCCAAGAGCTGTCCCGCGCAGCTAACTATGGCTACACCTTC. The encoded protein is CASSQELSRAANYGYTF.

CDR3 protein: CASSLTGNTIYF. CDR3 sequence (DNA): TGTGCCAGCAGTCTGACTGGAAACACCATATATTTT. The V and J genes are TRBV28 and TRBJ1-3; no reliable D call. The CDR3 runs to 12 residues. The germline V and J ends were trimmed by 5 bases and 2 bases, with 4 bases remaining between them. Germline CDR1 reads MDHEN; CDR2 reads SYDVKM.

The J gene is TRBJ2-7, the V gene TRBV29-1; D might be TRBD2 (6 bases). V gave up 5 bases and J gave up 6 bases, with 17 bases separating them. The CDR3 contains 13 residues. Looked up from germline, CDR1 is SQVTM and CDR2 is ANQGSEA. The CDR3 bases are TGCAGCGTTTCGGGAGACCCACTTGGCGAGCAGTACTTC. Translation gives CSVSGDPLGEQYF.

This chain uses TRBV7-9 with TRBJ2-7; TRBD1 matches at 10 bases. Germline V gene lookup returns CDR1 SEHNR and CDR2 FQNEAQ (reference sequence). V gave up 4 bases and J gave up 2 bases; unmatched junction bases: 8. The CDR3 spans 16 residues. CDR3 nucleotides: TGTGCCAGCAGCTCCTATCCGGGGACAGGGGCCTACGAGCAGTACTTC. Translation: CASSSYPGTGAYEQYF.

The chain couples TRBV11-2 to TRBJ2-1; 9 bases agree with TRBD1. Looked up from germline, CDR1 is SGHAT and CDR2 is FQNNGV. V shed 7 bases, J shed 4 bases, and the junction held 11 bases outside the gene matches. This CDR3 is 16 amino acids long. The CDR3 nucleotides read TGTGCCAGCACCCACACGGGACAGGGTCAGTACAATGAGCAGTTCTTC. The encoded protein is CASTHTGQGQYNEQFF.

V and J are TRBV7-9 and TRBJ1-4; 10 nucleotides line up with TRBD1. Germline values: CDR1 SEHNR, CDR2 FQNEAQ (reference sequence). V lost 6 bases to trimming and J lost 7 bases; unmatched junction nucleotides: 5. The CDR3 is made up of 14 amino acids. The CDR3 spells CASRGTGDIEKLFF. The CDR3 DNA reads TGTGCCAGCAGGGGGACAGGGGATATTGAAAAACTGTTTTTT.

This clone was counted between two and nine times. The gene calls are TRBV29-1 and TRBJ1-4; TRBD1 matches 8 bases. The CDR3 loop spans 15 amino acids. Losses at the gene ends were 1 base for V and 8 bases for J; bases not matched to a gene: 9. The germline CDR1 and CDR2 sequences are SQVTM and ANQGSEA. This chain's CDR3 is CSVEGETGAPEKLFF. Here the CDR3 DNA reads TGCAGCGTTGAAGGGGAGACAGGGGCGCCAGAAAAACTGTTTTTT.

Points on this clone: One end of the junction fails to match germline, which may point to a read error. This chain joins TRBV2 and TRBJ2-5, with D unresolved. CDR3 length: 10 residues. Germline V gene sequence: CDR1 SNHLY, CDR2 FYNNEI. The CDR3 DNA reads TGTGCCAGCAGTGGCTGGCGCATTAACTTC. It specifies CASSGWRINF.

The chain couples TRBV5-1 to TRBJ2-1; 9 bases are a match to TRBD2. Germline assignment: CDR1 SGHRS and CDR2 YFSETQ. Trimming at V came to 0 bases and at J to 6 bases, leaving 7 bases not matched to a gene. The CDR3 loop spans 16 amino acids. CDR3 in amino acids: CASSLAWSGGINEQFF. CDR3 DNA: TGCGCCAGCAGCTTGGCTTGGAGCGGGGGGATCAATGAGCAGTTCTTC.

This chain links TRBV30 with TRBJ2-7, with D possibly TRBD2 on 5 matching bases. This CDR3 is built from 13 residues. Germline-derived CDR1 and CDR2 are GTSNPN and SVGIG (reference sequence). Trimming pared 3 bases from V and 2 bases from J, leaving 11 bases between. The CDR3 coding sequence is TGTGCCTGGAGCGGACTCAACGCCTACGAGCAGTACTTC. This codes for CAWSGLNAYEQYF.

The rearrangement joins TRBV10-3 to TRBJ2-6; the D is unclear. The germline V and J ends were trimmed by 0 bases and 1 base, with 4 bases remaining between them. The CDR3 has 15 residues. Germline V gene sequence: CDR1 ENHRY, CDR2 SYGVKD. CDR3 residues: CAISESLSGANVLTF. As DNA, the CDR3 is TGTGCCATCAGTGAGTCTTTGTCTGGGGCCAACGTCCTGACTTTC.

This chain joins TRBV7-9 and TRBJ1-6; D might be TRBD1 (6 bases). In germline, CDR1 is SEHNR, CDR2 FQNEAQ (reference sequence). Trimming shortened V by 1 base and J by 5 bases, and 6 bases separated the two germline ends. CDR3 length equals 14 residues. The CDR3 sequence: CASSLGTDNSPLHF. Written as DNA, the CDR3 is TGTGCCAGCAGCTTAGGGACAGATAATTCACCCCTCCACTTT.

A remark on this clone: Other DNA sequences in the same sample also yield this CDR3. The chain joins TRBV29-1 to TRBJ1-1, with 7 bases identical to TRBD1. The CDR3 has 13 amino acids. After removal of 4 bases from V and 0 bases from J, the junction contained 2 bases not matched to a gene. Germline V gene data show CDR1 as SQVTM and CDR2 as ANQGSEA. The CDR3 spells CSVGGTVNTEAFF. In DNA, the CDR3 is TGCAGCGTTGGGGGGACAGTGAACACTGAAGCTTTCTTT. The full variable domain, its missing parts supplied by reference TRBV29-1 and TRBJ1-1, is SAVISQKPSRDICQRGTSLTIQCQVDSQVTMMFWYRQQPGQSLTLIATANQGSEATYESGFVIDKFPISRPNLTFSTLTVSNMSPEDSSIYLCSVGGTVNTEAFFGQGTRLTVV.

The chain uses TRBV29-1 and TRBJ2-7, with a weak D call TRBD1 (6 bases). This CDR3 has 14 residues. Trimming cost V 4 bases and J 6 bases, with 19 bases left between them. Germline CDR1 SQVTM, CDR2 ANQGSEA. The CDR3 bases are TGCAGCGTTGTCACAGGGTACTTGAATGTCGAGCAGTACTTC. Translation: CSVVTGYLNVEQYF.

J is TRBJ2-3 and V is TRBV14, with D possibly being TRBD1 (6 bases). The CDR3 length is 18 residues. Germline values: CDR1 SGHDN, CDR2 FVKESK. Trimming stripped 4 bases from V and 0 bases from J, with 20 bases between. This CDR3 is CASSRWGLRNPSTDTQYF. Here the CDR3 DNA reads TGTGCCAGCAGCCGATGGGGGCTGAGGAATCCTAGCACAGATACGCAGTATTTT.

The chain is built from TRBV7-9 and TRBJ2-7, with 7 bases fitting TRBD1. This CDR3 is 14 amino acids long. V lost 3 bases and J lost 3; bases outside the gene matches: 5. Looked up from germline, CDR1 is SEHNR and CDR2 is FQNEAQ (reference sequence). CDR3 sequence (DNA): TGTGCCAGCAGCTTCCACACAGGGGTCTACGAGCAGTACTTC. It yields the protein CASSFHTGVYEQYF.

This clone was seen a few times. The V call is TRBV7-2, the J call TRBJ2-3; possible D gene TRBD2, 6 bases. The CDR3 totals 14 residues. The germline V gene has CDR1 SGHTA and CDR2 FQGNSA. The V and J ends lost 5 bases and 4 bases respectively, with 13 bases between them. The CDR3 spells CASSRGTAPDTQYF. The CDR3 coding sequence is TGTGCCAGCAGCCGTGGGACTGCCCCAGATACGCAGTATTTT.

A few counts support this clone. The J gene is TRBJ2-1, the V gene TRBV7-2; 12 bases fit TRBD2. The CDR3 has 16 amino acids. The germline V gene encodes CDR1 SGHTA and CDR2 FQGNSA. J was trimmed by 1 base and V by 5 bases; bases with no gene match: 3. CDR3 coding DNA: TGTGCCAGCAGCGGTGGACTAGCGGGGTCCTACAATGAGCAGTTCTTC. As protein: CASSGGLAGSYNEQFF. Full variable domain (outside the CDR3, taken from reference TRBV7-2 and TRBJ2-1): GAGVSQSPSNKVTEKGKDVELRCDPISGHTALYWYRQSLGQGLEFLIYFQGNSAPDKSGLPSDRFSAERTGGSVSTLTIQRTQQEDSAVYLCASSGGLAGSYNEQFFGPGTRLTVL.

This clone was counted a single time. The V call is TRBV6-6, the J call TRBJ1-1, with 7 positions matching TRBD1. With V trimmed by 2 bases and J by 7 bases, 4 bases remained unmatched. Germline loops: CDR1 MNHNY, CDR2 SVGAGI (reference sequence). The CDR3 totals 13 residues. The CDR3 region has the DNA TGTGCCAGCAGTTACCCTCGGGACAGTGAAGCTTTCTTT. Protein: CASSYPRDSEAFF.

This clone has only one observation. V usage is TRBV30 and J usage is TRBJ2-5; TRBD1 or TRBD2 may be the D gene (5 bases each). From germline, CDR1 is GTSNPN and CDR2 SVGIG (reference sequence). CDR3 length: 12 residues. The V end lost 7 bases, the J end lost 4 bases, and 13 bases lay between the germline ends. This CDR3 reads CASGPTGETQYF. The CDR3 nucleotides read TGTGCCTCGGGACCCACAGGAGAGACCCAGTACTTC. Together with reference TRBV30 and TRBJ2-5, the CDR3 gives the full variable domain: SQTIHQWPATLVQPVGSPLSLECTVEGTSNPNLYWYRQAAGRGLQLLFYSVGIGQISSEVPQNLSASRPQDRQFILSSKKLLLSDSGFYLCASGPTGETQYFGPGTRLLVL.

The J gene is TRBJ2-1, the V gene TRBV12-5, with 7 bases fitting TRBD1. The germline V gene has CDR1 LGHNT and CDR2 FRNRAP. This CDR3 contains 13 residues. Trimming cost V 6 bases and J 14 bases; bases outside gene matches: 13. The CDR3 here is CASGIGTLTGEFF. The CDR3 DNA reads as TGTGCTAGTGGGATAGGGACATTAACAGGGGAGTTCTTC.